Listed here are 3 T cell receptor beta chains from one sample, sequenced in a study of OX40 agonist ivuxolimab in advanced cancers. Libraries were built with the immunoSEQ multiplex PCR assay. In its TCRdb copy, this immuneACCESS table keeps in-frame sequences only and misses some clones. Where compared with another copy, unresolved V genes explain less than half of these, and the others have no known cause. Recorded for this sample are about 83,000 clones; over 75% of them occurred a single time. Of the sample, roughly 0.71% falls within the top ten clones. This sample comprised CD4+ or CD8+ T cells sorted from blood, obtained in a trial of the OX40 agonist ivuxolimab. These TCRs come from an adult with an advanced solid tumor such as melanoma, head and neck, liver or kidney cancer.

The rearrangement links TRBV7-2 to TRBJ2-3, with D perhaps TRBD2 (7 bases). CDR3 size: 17 residues. The germline V and J ends were trimmed by 0 bases and 0 bases, with 13 bases remaining between them. Per the germline V gene, CDR1 is SGHTA and CDR2 is FQGNSA. CDR3 residues: CASSLAGGLRSTDTQYF. Written as DNA, the CDR3 is TGTGCCAGCAGCTTAGCGGGGGGGCTACGGAGCACAGATACGCAGTATTTT.

This sequence joins TRBV7-9 and TRBJ1-4, with 9 bases aligning to TRBD1. CDR1 SEHNR and CDR2 FQNEAQ come from the germline V gene (reference sequence). V was clipped by 2 bases and J by 7 bases; unmatched bases: 5. This CDR3 is 15 amino acids long. DNA for the CDR3: TGTGCCAGCAGCTTAAGGAGACAGGGGGGTGAAAAACTGTTTTTT. It is translated as CASSLRRQGGEKLFF.

The rearrangement joins TRBV30 to TRBJ1-2, with unresolved D. CDR1 and CDR2 from the germline V gene are GTSNPN and SVGIG (reference sequence). Trimming shortened V by 1 base and J by 5 bases, and 8 bases separated the two germline ends. The CDR3 length is 12 residues. The CDR3 here is CAWSAGWYGYTF. The CDR3 DNA reads TGTGCCTGGAGTGCCGGGTGGTATGGCTACACCTTC. Looking up the rest from reference TRBV30 and TRBJ1-2 gives the full variable domain: SQTIHQWPATLVQPVGSPLSLECTVEGTSNPNLYWYRQAAGRGLQLLFYSVGIGQISSEVPQNLSASRPQDRQFILSSKKLLLSDSGFYLCAWSAGWYGYTFGSGTRLTVV.